These 19 T cell receptor beta chains share one sample of origin, sequenced in a study of lymphopenia after photon versus proton radiotherapy. Using immunoSEQ multiplex PCR, the repertoire was profiled, and TCRdb retains in-frame clones only, with some absent. The data show 150,000 to 200,000 clones, 75% to 90% seen once. The material was peripheral blood, obtained from a patient treated with photon-based radiotherapy. These receptors were collected from a man aged 50 to 60 with gastric cancer.

Of note for this clone: One end of the junction fails to match germline, which may point to a read error. V gene TRBV2 combines with J gene TRBJ1-4, with a tentative D call TRBD1 (5 bases). The germline CDR1 and CDR2 sequences are SNHLY and FYNNEI. This CDR3 is built from 13 residues. The CDR3 coding sequence is TGTGCCAGCAGTGAAGTTCCCGTAGCAGGGATAATTTTT. It specifies CASSEVPVAGIIF. Full variable domain (rest looked up from reference TRBV2 and TRBJ1-4): EPEVTQTPSHQVTQMGQEVILRCVPISNHLYFYWYRQILGQKVEFLVSFYNNEISEKSEIFDDQFSVERPDGSNFTLKIRSTKLEDSAMYFCASSEVPVAGIIFGSGTQLSVL.

The chain joins TRBV5-4 to TRBJ1-1; D is perhaps TRBD1 (5 bases). CDR3 length equals 15 residues. Trimming took off 1 base at V and 0 bases at J, with 10 bases between the two ends. CDR1 is SGHNT, CDR2 YYREEE, per germline (reference sequence). The CDR3 DNA is TGTGCCAGCAGCTTGCAGGGCGGGGTGAACACTGAAGCTTTCTTT. Its translation: CASSLQGGVNTEAFF.

This clone was observed a handful of times. The chain joins TRBV4-1 to TRBJ2-1, with 13 bases fitting TRBD2. The V segment lost 4 bases and the J segment 15 bases; nucleotides outside the gene matches: 9. Per germline, CDR1 MGHRA and CDR2 YSYEKL. CDR3 length: 14 residues. The CDR3 nucleotides read TGCGCCAGCAGCCTTGGACTAGCGGGGGAGGTGCTGTTCTTC. This translates into CASSLGLAGEVLFF.

The chain uses TRBV6-1 and TRBJ2-7, with 10 bases matching TRBD2. The germline CDR1 and CDR2 sequences are MNHNS and SASEGT. This CDR3 spans 14 amino acids. With V trimmed by 4 bases and J by 5 bases, 5 bases remained unmatched. In nucleotides, the CDR3 is TGTGCCAGCAGTGCAAGCGGGAGGGTGAACGAGCAGTACTTC. It is translated as CASSASGRVNEQYF.

The CDR3 loop is CASSLGRQVYSYEQYF. The CDR3 DNA is TGTGCCAGCAGTTTAGGGCGCCAGGTCTACTCCTACGAGCAGTACTTC. V and J are TRBV27 and TRBJ2-7, with unresolved D. CDR3 size: 16 residues. The V gene's germline CDR1 is MNHEY and CDR2 SMNVEV (reference sequence). Trimming pared 2 bases from V and 0 bases from J, leaving 14 bases between.

This clone was seen only a few times. The chain has TRBV27 and TRBJ2-2, with D perhaps TRBD1 (6 bases). This CDR3 is built from 13 residues. Germline V lookup: CDR1 MNHEY, CDR2 SMNVEV (reference sequence). The ends were cut back, 10 bases at V and 1 base at J, with 10 bases in the middle. CDR3 sequence reads: CAILDRNTGELFF. The CDR3 bases are TGTGCCATTCTGGACAGGAACACCGGGGAGCTGTTTTTT.

The rearrangement uses TRBV5-6 and TRBJ2-3, with a tentative D call TRBD1 (6 bases). Trimming shortened V by 1 base and J by 0 bases, and 18 bases separated the two germline ends. Per germline, CDR1 SGHDT and CDR2 YYEEEE. CDR3 size: 18 residues. CDR3 bases: TGTGCCAGCAGCTTGAGAGGGACATTTGGACTCAGCACAGATACGCAGTATTTT. Residues: CASSLRGTFGLSTDTQYF. Variable domain in full (rest from reference TRBV5-6 and TRBJ2-3): DAGVTQSPTHLIKTRGQQVTLRCSPKSGHDTVSWYQQALGQGPQFIFQYYEEEERQRGNFPDRFSGHQFPNYSSELNVNALLLGDSALYLCASSLRGTFGLSTDTQYFGPGTRLTVL.

The chain joins TRBV13 to TRBJ2-7; perhaps TRBD2 as D (6 bases). Deletions cut 0 bases from V and 1 base from J, with 7 bases between. CDR1 is PRHDT, CDR2 FYEKMQ, per germline (reference sequence). The CDR3 runs to 14 residues. The CDR3 bases are TGTGCCAGCAGCTTAGGGGGAGGATCCTACGAGCAGTACTTC. Protein: CASSLGGGSYEQYF.

The V call is TRBV28, the J call TRBJ1-2; D ambiguous. CDR1 and CDR2 (germline): MDHEN, SYDVKM. The CDR3 totals 13 residues. V was shortened by 6 bases and J by 4 bases, with 12 bases between the two germline ends. The CDR3 DNA is TGTGCCAGCAGGTCTTCAAGTGTCTATGGCTACACCTTC. Its translation is CASRSSSVYGYTF.

This chain links TRBV28 with TRBJ1-2; D is perhaps TRBD1 (5 bases). The germline V gene has CDR1 MDHEN and CDR2 SYDVKM. The CDR3 has 11 amino acids. Trimming removed 10 bases from V and 7 bases from J, with 13 bases in between. The CDR3 is CATAGPIGYTF. CDR3 in DNA: TGTGCCACGGCGGGGCCAATTGGCTACACCTTC.

CDR3 coding DNA: TGTGCCGGCTCTGACTGGAACACTGAAGCTTTCTTT. Its protein product is CAGSDWNTEAFF. The chain recombines TRBV6-6 with TRBJ1-1; no firm D call. The CDR3 length is 12 residues. Germline values: CDR1 MNHNY, CDR2 SVGAGI (reference sequence). Trimming removed 11 bases from V and 1 base from J, with 11 bases in between.

This chain connects TRBV28 to TRBJ2-1; 7 bases are shared with TRBD2. CDR1 is MDHEN and CDR2 is SYDVKM in the germline V gene. Losses at the gene ends were 5 bases for V and 7 bases for J; bases not matched to a gene: 17. There are 17 residues in the CDR3. The CDR3 coding sequence is TGTGCCAGCAGTCCGTATAAGCGCCTTGGGGGAGGGAATGAGCAGTTCTTC. It yields the protein CASSPYKRLGGGNEQFF.

The chain carries TRBV4-1 and TRBJ1-6; 8 positions match TRBD1. This CDR3 spans 16 amino acids. CDR1 is MGHRA and CDR2 is YSYEKL in the germline V gene. The ends lost 6 bases at V and 10 bases at J; junction bases unmatched: 14. The chain's CDR3 is CASRQPLTGVGSPLHF. The DNA of the CDR3 is TGCGCCAGCAGACAACCTCTGACAGGGGTTGGGTCACCCCTCCACTTT.

J is TRBJ2-5 and V is TRBV5-1; D possibly matches TRBD1 or TRBD2 (7 bases each). The length of the CDR3 is 14 residues. Per the germline V gene, CDR1 is SGHRS and CDR2 is YFSETQ. The germline V and J ends were trimmed by 5 bases and 4 bases, with 15 bases remaining between them. The CDR3 here is CASRGQRGRETQYF. CDR3 DNA: TGCGCCAGCAGGGGACAGCGGGGCCGAGAGACCCAGTACTTC. Using reference TRBV5-1 and TRBJ2-5 for the parts outside the CDR3, the full variable domain is KAGVTQTPRYLIKTRGQQVTLSCSPISGHRSVSWYQQTPGQGLQFLFEYFSETQRNKGNFPGRFSGRQFSNSRSEMNVSTLELGDSALYLCASRGQRGRETQYFGPGTRLLVL.

The chain carries TRBV27 and TRBJ2-3, with 8 bases lining up with TRBD2. The junction had 8 bases not matched to a gene; V was cut back by 6 bases and J by 0 bases. This CDR3 has 16 residues. The germline CDR1 and CDR2 sequences are MNHEY and SMNVEV (reference sequence). The DNA for the CDR3 is TGTGCCAGCAGGTTGGGACTAGTAGAGAGCACAGATACGCAGTATTTT. Amino acids: CASRLGLVESTDTQYF.

The rearrangement links TRBV30 to TRBJ1-2; 9 bases align to TRBD1. Germline CDR1 reads GTSNPN; CDR2 reads SVGIG (reference sequence). After removal of 7 bases from V and 8 bases from J, the junction contained 11 bases not matched to a gene. The CDR3 contains 13 residues. CDR3 sequence (DNA): TGTGCCTCCGGGACAGGGTCTGTGCGGGGCTACACCTTC. Amino acid sequence: CASGTGSVRGYTF.

J is TRBJ2-1 and V is TRBV7-2, with D unresolved. Per the germline V gene, CDR1 is SGHTA and CDR2 is FQGNSA. V was clipped by 4 bases and J by 1 base, with 5 bases between them. CDR3 length: 13 amino acids. The CDR3 is CASSSQSYNEQFF. The CDR3 DNA is TGTGCCAGCAGCTCCCAGTCCTACAATGAGCAGTTCTTC.

The chain has TRBV11-3 and TRBJ2-3; TRBD1 or TRBD2 may be the D gene (5 bases each). The germline V and J ends were trimmed by 1 base and 0 bases, with 5 bases remaining between them. The CDR3 length is 14 residues. CDR1 and CDR2 from the germline V gene are SGHNT and YENEEA. Here the CDR3 DNA reads TGTGCCAGCAGCTTAGGGGACAGCACAGATACGCAGTATTTT. This codes for CASSLGDSTDTQYF.

This clone was observed once. V is TRBV5-1 and J is TRBJ2-2, with 7 nucleotides matching TRBD2. V was clipped by 4 bases and J by 1 base; unmatched bases: 4. CDR1 SGHRS and CDR2 YFSETQ come from the germline V gene. This CDR3 has 15 residues. In DNA form, the CDR3 reads TGCGCCAGCAGCCTGGGACTACAGAACACCGGGGAGCTGTTTTTT. Translated, it gives CASSLGLQNTGELFF. The full variable domain, rest sourced from reference TRBV5-1 and TRBJ2-2, is KAGVTQTPRYLIKTRGQQVTLSCSPISGHRSVSWYQQTPGQGLQFLFEYFSETQRNKGNFPGRFSGRQFSNSRSEMNVSTLELGDSALYLCASSLGLQNTGELFFGEGSRLTVL.